These 4 T cell receptor beta chains share one sample of origin, sequenced in a study of blood T cell repertoires in COVID-19. The protocol was immunoSEQ multiplex PCR, while the TCRdb copy is restricted to in-frame clones and leaves out a portion. Of under 200,000 clones detected, 88% appear once; the ten largest clones hold about 6.3%. Material for sequencing was peripheral blood. Every receptor here comes from a man aged 40-55 years with active or convalescent COVID-19.

This clone was detected a few times. The chain has TRBV4-1 and TRBJ1-1; D is possibly TRBD1 (5 bases). The V gene lost 3 bases and the J gene lost 5 bases, with 16 bases spanning the gap. CDR1 MGHRA and CDR2 YSYEKL come from the germline V gene. This CDR3 comprises 15 residues. The CDR3 bases are TGCGCCAGCAGCCACTCGACCCGGGGGGAAACTGAAGCTTTCTTT. Protein sequence: CASSHSTRGETEAFF.

This clone was observed a single time. The chain uses TRBV7-9 and TRBJ2-2; D is ambiguous. Germline loops: CDR1 SEHNR, CDR2 FQNEAQ (reference sequence). The CDR3 sequence is 14 residues long. Trimming removed 1 base from V and 7 bases from J, with 10 bases in between. The CDR3, as DNA: TGTGCCAGCAGCTTAGAGTTGAGGAACGGGGAGCTGTTTTTT. Translated, it gives CASSLELRNGELFF.

The sample holds a few counts of this clone. This chain uses TRBV15 with TRBJ2-1; 7 nucleotides align to TRBD2. The CDR3 runs 14 residues. Germline CDR1 LNHNV, CDR2 YYDKDF (reference sequence). With 1 base clipped from V and 9 bases from J, the junction kept 6 bases outside the gene matches. The DNA of the CDR3 is TGTGCCACCAGCAGAGGTACTAGCGCCGGTGAGCAGTTCTTC. This translates into CATSRGTSAGEQFF.

The chain links TRBV6-2 or TRBV6-3 to TRBJ2-3; 12 nucleotides line up with TRBD2. The V segment lost 2 bases and the J segment 4 bases; nucleotides outside the gene matches: 7. Germline lookup yields CDR1 MNHEY and CDR2 SVGEGT. This CDR3 is built from 17 residues. The CDR3 nucleotides read TGTGCCAGCAGTTACCCCCTAGCGGGAGGGCCCCCAGATACGCAGTATTTT. Its protein is CASSYPLAGGPPDTQYF.